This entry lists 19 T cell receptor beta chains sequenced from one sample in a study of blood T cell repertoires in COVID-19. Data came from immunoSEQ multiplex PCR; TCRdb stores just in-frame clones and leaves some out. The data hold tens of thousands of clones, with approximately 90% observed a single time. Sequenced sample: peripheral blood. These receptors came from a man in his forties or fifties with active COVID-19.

The CDR3 protein is CASSTRRSGGARETQYF. In DNA, the CDR3 is TGTGCCAGCAGCACCCGGCGAAGCGGGGGGGCCCGAGAGACCCAGTACTTC. The V gene is TRBV7-2, the J gene TRBJ2-5; 10 positions agree with TRBD2. CDR1 is SGHTA, CDR2 FQGNSA, per germline. The CDR3 covers 17 residues. With V trimmed by 5 bases and J by 4 bases, 13 bases remained unmatched.

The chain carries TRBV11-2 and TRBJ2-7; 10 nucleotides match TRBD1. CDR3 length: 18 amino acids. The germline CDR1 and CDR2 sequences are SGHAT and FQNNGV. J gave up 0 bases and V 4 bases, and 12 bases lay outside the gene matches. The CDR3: CASSSPPIGQGGSYEQYF. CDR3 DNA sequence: TGTGCCAGCAGCTCCCCGCCCATAGGACAGGGGGGCTCCTACGAGCAGTACTTC.

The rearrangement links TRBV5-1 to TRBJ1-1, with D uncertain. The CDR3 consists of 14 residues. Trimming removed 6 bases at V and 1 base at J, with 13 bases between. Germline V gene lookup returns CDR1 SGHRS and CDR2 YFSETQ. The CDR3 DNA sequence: TGCGCCAGCAACCCGGGGTCTCCGAACACTGAAGCTTTCTTT. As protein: CASNPGSPNTEAFF.

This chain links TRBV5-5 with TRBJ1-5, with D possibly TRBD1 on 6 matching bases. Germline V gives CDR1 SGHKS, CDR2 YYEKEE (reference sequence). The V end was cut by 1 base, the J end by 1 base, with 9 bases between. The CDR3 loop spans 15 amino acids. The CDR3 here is CASSLLQGSNQPQHF. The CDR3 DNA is TGTGCCAGCAGCTTGTTGCAGGGGAGCAATCAGCCCCAGCATTTT.

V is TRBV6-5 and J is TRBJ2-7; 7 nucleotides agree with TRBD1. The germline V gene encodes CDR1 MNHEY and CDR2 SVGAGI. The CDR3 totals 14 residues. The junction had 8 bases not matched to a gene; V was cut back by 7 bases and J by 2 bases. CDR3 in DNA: TGTGCCAGCACTCCGGGACAGCCGCCCTACGAGCAGTACTTC. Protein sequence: CASTPGQPPYEQYF.

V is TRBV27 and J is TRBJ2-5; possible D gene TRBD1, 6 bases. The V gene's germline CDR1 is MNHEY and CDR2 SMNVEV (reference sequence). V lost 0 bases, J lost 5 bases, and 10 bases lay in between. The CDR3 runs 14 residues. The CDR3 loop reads CASSLSRGRETQYF. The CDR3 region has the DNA TGTGCCAGCAGTTTATCCAGGGGCCGGGAGACCCAGTACTTC.

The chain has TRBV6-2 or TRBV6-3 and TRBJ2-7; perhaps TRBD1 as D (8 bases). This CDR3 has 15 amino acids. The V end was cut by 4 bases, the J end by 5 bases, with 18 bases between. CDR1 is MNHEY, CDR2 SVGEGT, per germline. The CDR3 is CASSFGGTGRHEQYF. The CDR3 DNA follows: TGTGCCAGCAGTTTCGGGGGGACAGGAAGACACGAGCAGTACTTC.

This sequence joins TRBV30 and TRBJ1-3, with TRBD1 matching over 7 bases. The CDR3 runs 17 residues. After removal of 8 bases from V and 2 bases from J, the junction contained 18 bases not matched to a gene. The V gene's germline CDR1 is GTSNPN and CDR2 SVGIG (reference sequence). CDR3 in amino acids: CARDRGSGQGAGNTIYF. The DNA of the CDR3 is TGTGCCAGGGACAGAGGGTCGGGGCAGGGGGCTGGAAACACCATATATTTT.

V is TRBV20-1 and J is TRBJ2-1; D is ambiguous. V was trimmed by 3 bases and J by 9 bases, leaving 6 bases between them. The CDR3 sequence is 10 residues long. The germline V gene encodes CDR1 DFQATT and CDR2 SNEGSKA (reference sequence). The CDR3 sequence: CSASWAEQFF. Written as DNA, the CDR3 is TGCAGTGCTAGTTGGGCTGAGCAGTTCTTC.

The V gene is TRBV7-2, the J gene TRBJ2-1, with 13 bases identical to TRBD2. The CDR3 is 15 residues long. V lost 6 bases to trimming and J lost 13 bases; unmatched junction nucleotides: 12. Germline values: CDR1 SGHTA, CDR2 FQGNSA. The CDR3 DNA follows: TGTGCCAGCAGACCCCCGGGACTAGCGGGACCTCTCCAGTTCTTC. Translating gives CASRPPGLAGPLQFF.

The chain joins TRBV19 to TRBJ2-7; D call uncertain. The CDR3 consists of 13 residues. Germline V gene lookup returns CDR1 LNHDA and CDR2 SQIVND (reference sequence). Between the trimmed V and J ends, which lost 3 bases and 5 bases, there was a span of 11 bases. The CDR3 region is CASSISAGNEQYF. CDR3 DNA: TGTGCCAGTAGTATCTCTGCAGGCAACGAGCAGTACTTC.

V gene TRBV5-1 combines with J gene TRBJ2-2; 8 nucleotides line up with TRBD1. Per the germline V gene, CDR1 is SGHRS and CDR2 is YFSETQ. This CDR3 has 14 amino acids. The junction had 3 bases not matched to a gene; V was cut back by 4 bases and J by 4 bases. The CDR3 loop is CASSPGTGTGELFF. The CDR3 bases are TGCGCCAGCAGCCCCGGGACAGGCACCGGGGAGCTGTTTTTT.

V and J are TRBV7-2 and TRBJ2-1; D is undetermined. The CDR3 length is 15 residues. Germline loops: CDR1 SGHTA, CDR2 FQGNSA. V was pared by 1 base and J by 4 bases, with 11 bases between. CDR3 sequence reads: CASSLGGSQYNEQFF. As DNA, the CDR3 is TGTGCCAGCAGCTTAGGCGGCTCCCAATACAATGAGCAGTTCTTC.

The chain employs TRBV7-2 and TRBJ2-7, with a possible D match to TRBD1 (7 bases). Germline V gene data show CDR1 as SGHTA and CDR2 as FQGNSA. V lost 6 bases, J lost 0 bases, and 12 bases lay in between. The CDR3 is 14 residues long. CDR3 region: CASRRGQSSYEQYF. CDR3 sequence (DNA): TGTGCCAGCAGGCGGGGACAGAGCTCCTACGAGCAGTACTTC.

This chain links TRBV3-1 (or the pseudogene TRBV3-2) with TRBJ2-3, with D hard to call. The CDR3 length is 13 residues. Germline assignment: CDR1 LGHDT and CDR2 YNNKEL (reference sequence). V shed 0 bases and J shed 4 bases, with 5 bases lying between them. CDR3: CASSQDLADTQYF. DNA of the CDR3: TGTGCCAGCAGCCAAGATCTCGCAGATACGCAGTATTTT.

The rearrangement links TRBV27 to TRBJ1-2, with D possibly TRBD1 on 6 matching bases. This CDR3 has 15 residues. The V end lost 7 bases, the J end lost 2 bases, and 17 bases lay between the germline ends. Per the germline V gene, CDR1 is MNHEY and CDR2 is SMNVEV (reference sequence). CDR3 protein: CASTSGDGRNYGYTF. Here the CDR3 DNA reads TGTGCCAGCACTTCAGGGGATGGGCGAAACTATGGCTACACCTTC.

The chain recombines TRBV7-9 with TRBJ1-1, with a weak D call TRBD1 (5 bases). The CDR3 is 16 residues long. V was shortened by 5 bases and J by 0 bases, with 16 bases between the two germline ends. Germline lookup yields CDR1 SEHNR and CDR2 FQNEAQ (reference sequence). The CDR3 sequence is CASSAGRGNMNTEAFF. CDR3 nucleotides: TGTGCCAGCAGCGCCGGGAGGGGAAACATGAACACTGAAGCTTTCTTT. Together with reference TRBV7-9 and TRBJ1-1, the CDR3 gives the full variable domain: DTGVSQNPRHKITKRGQNVTFRCDPISEHNRLYWYRQTLGQGPEFLTYFQNEAQLEKSRLLSDRFSAERPKGSFSTLEIQRTEQGDSAMYLCASSAGRGNMNTEAFFGQGTRLTVV.

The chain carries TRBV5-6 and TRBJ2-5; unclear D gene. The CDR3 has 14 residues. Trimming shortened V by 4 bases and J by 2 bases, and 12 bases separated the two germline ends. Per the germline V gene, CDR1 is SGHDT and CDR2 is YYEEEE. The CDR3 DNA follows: TGTGCCAGCAGCCGAGACACGACGCAAGAGACCCAGTACTTC. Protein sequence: CASSRDTTQETQYF. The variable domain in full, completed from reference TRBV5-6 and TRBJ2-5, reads DAGVTQSPTHLIKTRGQQVTLRCSPKSGHDTVSWYQQALGQGPQFIFQYYEEEERQRGNFPDRFSGHQFPNYSSELNVNALLLGDSALYLCASSRDTTQETQYFGPGTRLLVL.

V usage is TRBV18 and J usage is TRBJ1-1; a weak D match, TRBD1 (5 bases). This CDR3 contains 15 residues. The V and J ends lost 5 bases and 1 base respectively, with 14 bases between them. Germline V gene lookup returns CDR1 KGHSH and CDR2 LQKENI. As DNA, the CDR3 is TGTGCCAGCTCAGCGGGGGGAAATTGGAACACTGAAGCTTTCTTT. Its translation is CASSAGGNWNTEAFF.